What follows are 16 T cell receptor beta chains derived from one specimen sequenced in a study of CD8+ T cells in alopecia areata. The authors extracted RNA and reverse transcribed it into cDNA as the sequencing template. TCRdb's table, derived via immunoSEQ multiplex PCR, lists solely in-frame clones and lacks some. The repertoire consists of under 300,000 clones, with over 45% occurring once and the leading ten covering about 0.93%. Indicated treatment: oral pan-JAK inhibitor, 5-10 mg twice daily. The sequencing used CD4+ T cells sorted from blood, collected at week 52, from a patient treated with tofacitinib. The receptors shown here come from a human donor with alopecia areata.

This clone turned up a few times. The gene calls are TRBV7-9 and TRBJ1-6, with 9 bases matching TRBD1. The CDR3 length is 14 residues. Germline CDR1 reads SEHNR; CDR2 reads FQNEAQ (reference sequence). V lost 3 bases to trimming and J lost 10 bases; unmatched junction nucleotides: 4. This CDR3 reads CASSFTGGESPLHF. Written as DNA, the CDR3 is TGTGCCAGCAGCTTTACAGGGGGCGAGTCACCCCTCCACTTT.

CDR3 sequence (DNA): TGTGCCAGCAGGATCGAACTAGCGGGGGGCCAAGAGACCCAGTACTTC. Translating gives CASRIELAGGQETQYF. The chain employs TRBV2 and TRBJ2-5; 12 nucleotides align to TRBD2. V lost 6 bases and J lost 1; bases outside the gene matches: 6. This CDR3 has 16 amino acids. Germline V gene data show CDR1 as SNHLY and CDR2 as FYNNEI.

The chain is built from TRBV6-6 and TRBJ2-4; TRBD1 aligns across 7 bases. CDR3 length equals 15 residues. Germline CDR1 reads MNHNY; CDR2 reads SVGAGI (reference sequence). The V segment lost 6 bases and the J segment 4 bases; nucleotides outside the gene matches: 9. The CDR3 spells CASSPPRDRKNIQYF. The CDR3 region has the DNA TGTGCCAGCAGCCCCCCCCGGGACAGAAAAAACATTCAGTACTTC.

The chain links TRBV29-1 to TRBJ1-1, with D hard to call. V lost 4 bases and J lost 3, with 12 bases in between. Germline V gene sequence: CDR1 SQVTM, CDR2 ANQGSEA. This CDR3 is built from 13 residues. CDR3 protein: CSVGRGPDTEAFF. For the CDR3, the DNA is TGCAGCGTTGGTAGAGGGCCAGACACTGAAGCTTTCTTT.

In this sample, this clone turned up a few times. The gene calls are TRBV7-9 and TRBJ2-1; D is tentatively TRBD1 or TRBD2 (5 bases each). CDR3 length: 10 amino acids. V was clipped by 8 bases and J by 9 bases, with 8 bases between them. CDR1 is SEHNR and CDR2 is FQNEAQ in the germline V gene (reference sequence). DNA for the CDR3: TGTGCCAGCTTTGGGGGTGAGCAGTTCTTC. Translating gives CASFGGEQFF.

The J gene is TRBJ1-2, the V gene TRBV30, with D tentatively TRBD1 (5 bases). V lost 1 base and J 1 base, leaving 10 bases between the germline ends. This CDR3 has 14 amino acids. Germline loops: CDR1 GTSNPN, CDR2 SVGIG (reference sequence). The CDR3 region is CAWSAQGGNYGYTF. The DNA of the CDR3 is TGTGCCTGGAGTGCCCAGGGCGGTAACTATGGCTACACCTTC.

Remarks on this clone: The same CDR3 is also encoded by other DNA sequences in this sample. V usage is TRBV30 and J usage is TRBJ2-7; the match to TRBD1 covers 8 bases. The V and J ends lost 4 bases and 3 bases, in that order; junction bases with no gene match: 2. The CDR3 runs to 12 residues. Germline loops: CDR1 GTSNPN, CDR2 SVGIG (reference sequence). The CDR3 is CAWNTGGYEQYF. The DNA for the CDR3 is TGTGCCTGGAATACAGGGGGCTACGAGCAGTACTTC.

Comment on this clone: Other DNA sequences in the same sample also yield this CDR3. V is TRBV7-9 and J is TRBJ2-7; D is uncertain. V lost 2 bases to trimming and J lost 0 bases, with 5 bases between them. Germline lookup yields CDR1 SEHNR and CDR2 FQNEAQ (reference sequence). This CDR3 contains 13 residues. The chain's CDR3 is CASSLTSSYEQYF. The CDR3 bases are TGTGCCAGCAGCTTAACGAGCTCCTACGAGCAGTACTTC.

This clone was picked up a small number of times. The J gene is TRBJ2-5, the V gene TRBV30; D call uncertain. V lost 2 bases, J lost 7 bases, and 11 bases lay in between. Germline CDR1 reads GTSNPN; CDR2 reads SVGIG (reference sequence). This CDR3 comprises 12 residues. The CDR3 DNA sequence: TGTGCCTGGAGTCGGCCCCTCGGGACCCAGTACTTC. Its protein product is CAWSRPLGTQYF.

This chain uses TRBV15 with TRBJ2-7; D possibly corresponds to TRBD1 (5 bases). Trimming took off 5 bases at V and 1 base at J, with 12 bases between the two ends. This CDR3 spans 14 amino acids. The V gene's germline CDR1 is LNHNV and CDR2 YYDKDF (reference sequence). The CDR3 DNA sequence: TGTGCCACCAGCCCGCCGACAGCGTCCTACGAGCAGTACTTC. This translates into CATSPPTASYEQYF.

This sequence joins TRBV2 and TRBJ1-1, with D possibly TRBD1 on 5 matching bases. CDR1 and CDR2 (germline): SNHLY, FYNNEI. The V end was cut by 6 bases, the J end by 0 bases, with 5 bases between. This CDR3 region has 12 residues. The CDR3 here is CASRTVNTEAFF. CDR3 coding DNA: TGTGCCAGCAGGACAGTGAACACTGAAGCTTTCTTT.

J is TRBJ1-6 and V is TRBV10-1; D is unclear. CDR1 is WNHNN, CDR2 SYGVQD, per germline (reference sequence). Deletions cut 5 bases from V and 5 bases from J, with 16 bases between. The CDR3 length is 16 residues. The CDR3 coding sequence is TGCGCCAGCAGTAGGGATCCCAAGCAGAATAATTCACCCCTCCACTTT. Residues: CASSRDPKQNNSPLHF.

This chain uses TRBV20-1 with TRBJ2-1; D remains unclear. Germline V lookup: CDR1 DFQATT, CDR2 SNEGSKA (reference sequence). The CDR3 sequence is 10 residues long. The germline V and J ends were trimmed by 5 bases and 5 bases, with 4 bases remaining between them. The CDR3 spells CSADDNEQFF. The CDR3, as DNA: TGCAGTGCTGATGACAATGAGCAGTTCTTC.

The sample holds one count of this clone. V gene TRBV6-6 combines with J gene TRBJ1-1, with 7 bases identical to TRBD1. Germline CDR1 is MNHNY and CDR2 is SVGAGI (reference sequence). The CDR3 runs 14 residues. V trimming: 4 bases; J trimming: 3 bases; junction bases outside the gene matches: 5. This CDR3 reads CASSWGRGDTEAFF. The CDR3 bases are TGTGCCAGCAGTTGGGGCAGGGGGGACACTGAAGCTTTCTTT.

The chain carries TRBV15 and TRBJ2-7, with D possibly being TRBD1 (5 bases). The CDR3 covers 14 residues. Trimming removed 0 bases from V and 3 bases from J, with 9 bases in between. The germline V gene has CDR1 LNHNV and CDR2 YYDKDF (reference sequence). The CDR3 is CATSRDGRDYEQYF. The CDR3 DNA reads TGTGCCACCAGCAGAGATGGCAGGGACTACGAGCAGTACTTC.

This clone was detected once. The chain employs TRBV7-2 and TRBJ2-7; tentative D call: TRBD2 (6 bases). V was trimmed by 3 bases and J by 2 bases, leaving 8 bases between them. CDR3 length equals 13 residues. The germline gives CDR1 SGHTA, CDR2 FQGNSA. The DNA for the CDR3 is TGTGCCAGCAGCTTTGGCGGGGCCTACGAGCAGTACTTC. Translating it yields CASSFGGAYEQYF. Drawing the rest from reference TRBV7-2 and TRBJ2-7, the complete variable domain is GAGVSQSPSNKVTEKGKDVELRCDPISGHTALYWYRQSLGQGLEFLIYFQGNSAPDKSGLPSDRFSAERTGGSVSTLTIQRTQQEDSAVYLCASSFGGAYEQYFGPGTRLTVT.